This entry lists 12 T cell receptor beta chains sequenced from one sample in a study of T cells after somatic rescue of genetic block. Generated by immunoSEQ multiplex PCR, the TCRdb table keeps only in-frame clones and is missing some. The table lists 70,000 or so clones, about 90% of them singletons. Sequenced sample: peripheral blood mononuclear cells (PBMCs). These receptors all stem from a man aged 35-49 years.

The chain uses TRBV5-1 and TRBJ2-5; D ambiguous. Germline V gene lookup returns CDR1 SGHRS and CDR2 YFSETQ. V dropped 5 bases and J dropped 2 bases, with 13 bases sitting between them. The CDR3 totals 14 residues. The CDR3 spells CASSQNWGQETQYF. DNA of the CDR3: TGCGCCAGCAGTCAAAACTGGGGACAAGAGACCCAGTACTTC.

This clone was observed a few times. The chain has TRBV30 and TRBJ1-1; 7 nucleotides agree with TRBD1. The CDR3 consists of 13 residues. Germline lookup yields CDR1 GTSNPN and CDR2 SVGIG (reference sequence). After removal of 2 bases from V and 10 bases from J, the junction contained 10 bases not matched to a gene. The CDR3, as DNA: TGTGCCTGGAGTAGGGGGCAGGGGCTCGGAGCTTTCTTT. Translation: CAWSRGQGLGAFF.

With regard to this clone: Additional DNA sequences in this sample encode the identical CDR3. The V and J genes are TRBV5-4 and TRBJ1-1; D is unclear. The CDR3 runs to 16 residues. CDR1 and CDR2 (germline): SGHNT, YYREEE (reference sequence). The V and J ends lost 1 base and 0 bases respectively, with 13 bases between them. This CDR3 reads CASSLSAARMNTEAFF. The CDR3 DNA reads as TGTGCCAGCAGCTTGTCAGCCGCCCGAATGAACACTGAAGCTTTCTTT.

The chain couples TRBV7-9 to TRBJ2-2; D uncertain. Trimming removed 3 bases at V and 4 bases at J, with 6 bases between. The CDR3 extends over 13 amino acids. Germline CDR1 and CDR2: SEHNR and FQNEAQ (reference sequence). CDR3 amino acids: CASSFTGTGELFF. The CDR3 DNA is TGTGCCAGCAGCTTCACGGGCACCGGGGAGCTGTTTTTT.

The V gene is TRBV6-5, the J gene TRBJ1-2; the D is unclear. This CDR3 is 12 amino acids long. The germline CDR1 and CDR2 sequences are MNHEY and SVGAGI. V dropped 10 bases and J dropped 4 bases, with 13 bases sitting between them. DNA of the CDR3: TGTGCCATCCTCCGGGTAGGCTATGGCTACACCTTC. It yields the protein CAILRVGYGYTF.

A single count supports this clone. The gene calls are TRBV30 and TRBJ2-3; D call uncertain. Trimming took off 0 bases at V and 8 bases at J, with 9 bases between the two ends. This CDR3 is built from 12 residues. Germline V gene lookup returns CDR1 GTSNPN and CDR2 SVGIG (reference sequence). The CDR3 sequence is CAWSVRPGTQYF. CDR3 bases: TGTGCCTGGAGTGTACGGCCTGGTACGCAGTATTTT.

The chain uses TRBV2 and TRBJ2-1, with a tentative D call TRBD1 (5 bases). V was trimmed by 6 bases and J by 3 bases, leaving 15 bases between them. The CDR3 length is 15 residues. Looked up from germline, CDR1 is SNHLY and CDR2 is FYNNEI. The CDR3 here is CASRLRQNNYNEQFF. CDR3 nucleotides: TGTGCCAGCAGGCTCAGACAGAATAACTACAATGAGCAGTTCTTC.

The CDR3 reads CATSRAGTGTEYEQYF. The CDR3 DNA reads TGTGCCACCAGCAGGGCGGGGACCGGGACGGAATACGAGCAGTACTTC. This chain links TRBV15 with TRBJ2-7, with D perhaps TRBD2 (6 bases). The CDR3 has 16 amino acids. Trimming shortened V by 3 bases and J by 4 bases, and 19 bases separated the two germline ends. CDR1 and CDR2 (germline): LNHNV, YYDKDF (reference sequence).

The J gene is TRBJ2-3, the V gene TRBV7-2; D may be TRBD2 (5 bases). Trimming cost V 3 bases and J 3 bases, with 13 bases left between them. The germline CDR1 and CDR2 sequences are SGHTA and FQGNSA. The CDR3 runs 15 residues. The CDR3 sequence is CASSLTGIITDTQYF. DNA of the CDR3: TGTGCCAGCAGCTTGACGGGGATTATTACAGATACGCAGTATTTT.

The V and J genes are TRBV25-1 and TRBJ1-2; D is undetermined. CDR1 is MGHDK, CDR2 SYGVNS, per germline. The CDR3 contains 13 residues. V lost 2 bases, J lost 3 bases, and 7 bases lay in between. In DNA, the CDR3 is TGTGCCAGCAGTGAAGAGTGGTACTATGGCTACACCTTC. This encodes CASSEEWYYGYTF.

The V and J genes are TRBV30 and TRBJ1-4, with TRBD1 as a possible D gene (5 bases). Germline lookup yields CDR1 GTSNPN and CDR2 SVGIG (reference sequence). The CDR3 is 15 amino acids. V lost 4 bases and J lost 3, with 15 bases in between. Here the CDR3 reads CAWTPGWGSNEKLFF. The CDR3 DNA is TGTGCCTGGACCCCCGGGTGGGGCTCTAATGAAAAACTGTTTTTT. Filled out from reference TRBV30 and TRBJ1-4, the complete variable domain reads SQTIHQWPATLVQPVGSPLSLECTVEGTSNPNLYWYRQAAGRGLQLLFYSVGIGQISSEVPQNLSASRPQDRQFILSSKKLLLSDSGFYLCAWTPGWGSNEKLFFGSGTQLSVL.

V gene TRBV6-5 combines with J gene TRBJ2-1; 10 bases match TRBD2. With V trimmed by 4 bases and J by 5 bases, 8 bases remained unmatched. This CDR3 is built from 16 residues. The V gene's germline CDR1 is MNHEY and CDR2 SVGAGI. The CDR3 region has the DNA TGTGCCAGCAGTTCCCCACTAGCGGGAACGAACAATGAGCAGTTCTTC. Protein: CASSSPLAGTNNEQFF.